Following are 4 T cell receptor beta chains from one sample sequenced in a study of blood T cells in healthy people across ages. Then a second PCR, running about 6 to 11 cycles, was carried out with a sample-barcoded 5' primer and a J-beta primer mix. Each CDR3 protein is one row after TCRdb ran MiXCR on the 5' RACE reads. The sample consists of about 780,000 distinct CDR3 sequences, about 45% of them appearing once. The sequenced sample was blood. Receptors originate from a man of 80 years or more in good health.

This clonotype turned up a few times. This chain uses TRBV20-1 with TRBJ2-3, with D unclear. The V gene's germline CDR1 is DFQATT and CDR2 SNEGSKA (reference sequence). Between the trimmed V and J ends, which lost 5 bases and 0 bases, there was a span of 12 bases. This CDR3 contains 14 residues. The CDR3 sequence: CSAFRLFSTDTQYF. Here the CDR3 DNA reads TGCAGTGCTTTTAGGCTGTTTAGCACAGATACGCAGTATTTT.

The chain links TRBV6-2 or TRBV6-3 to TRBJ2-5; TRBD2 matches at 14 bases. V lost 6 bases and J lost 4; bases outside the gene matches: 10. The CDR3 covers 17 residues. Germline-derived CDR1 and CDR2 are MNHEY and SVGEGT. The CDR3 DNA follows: TGTGCCAGCAGGCGGCCGGGACTAGCGGGAGTAGGAGAGACCCAGTACTTC. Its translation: CASRRPGLAGVGETQYF.

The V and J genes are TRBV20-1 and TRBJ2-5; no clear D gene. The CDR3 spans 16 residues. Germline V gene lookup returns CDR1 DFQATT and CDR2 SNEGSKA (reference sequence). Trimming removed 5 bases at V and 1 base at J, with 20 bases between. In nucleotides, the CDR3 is TGCAGTGCTCTCATAAGCTCCCTAGGGCCCCAAGAGACCCAGTACTTC. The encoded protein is CSALISSLGPQETQYF.

The CDR3 sequence is CASSFSGQGVGGYTF. The DNA for the CDR3 is TGTGCCAGCAGTTTCTCGGGACAGGGGGTCGGTGGCTACACCTTC. This chain connects TRBV12-3 or TRBV12-4 to TRBJ1-2, with 11 nucleotides matching TRBD1. Unmatched junction bases numbered 7, after V lost 3 bases and J lost 7 bases. The CDR3 is 15 residues long.